This T cell receptor (beta chain) stems from a study of technical replicates of blood from four donors. Looked up from germline, CDR1 is SQVTM and CDR2 is ANQGSEA. Trimming removed 6 bases from V and 0 bases from J, with 14 bases in between. The CDR3 is 15 residues long. Sequenced by immunoSEQ multiplex PCR; TCRdb stores in-frame clones only, minus some. The sample records about 69,000 clones, approximately 89% being singletons. This chain links TRBV29-1 with TRBJ2-2, with D unresolved. Sequenced: PBMCs. This receptor was obtained from a human donor in good health. Some clones in this sample may be carry-over from other donors' samples. The CDR3 coding sequence is TGCAGCGTCCGAATCGGTGTCACGAACACCGGGGAGCTGTTTTTT. It specifies CSVRIGVTNTGELFF.